The 14 T cell receptor beta chains listed next were all sequenced from one sample in a study of T cell responses to AZD1222 COVID-19 vaccine. TCRdb's copy holds only in-frame clones and misses some; the assay was immunoSEQ multiplex PCR. Of 150,000 to 200,000 clones listed, more than 85% were seen once; the top ten hold under 1.5%. Sequencing used peripheral blood, obtained 28 days after the second AZD1222 dose. These receptor sequences come from an adult who received the AZD1222 COVID-19 vaccine.

The rearrangement joins TRBV5-5 to TRBJ2-3; D ambiguous. V was clipped by 2 bases and J by 2 bases, with 9 bases between them. There are 14 residues in the CDR3. Germline CDR1 reads SGHKS; CDR2 reads YYEKEE (reference sequence). As DNA, the CDR3 is TGTGCCAGCAGCTTACTGGAGATCACAGATACGCAGTATTTT. As protein: CASSLLEITDTQYF.

The V call is TRBV6-2 or TRBV6-3, the J call TRBJ1-2; D is uncertain. The CDR3 has 13 residues. The ends were cut back, 6 bases at V and 2 bases at J, with 10 bases in the middle. Germline V gives CDR1 MNHEY, CDR2 SVGEGT. CDR3 in DNA: TGTGCCAGCAGCCCCGATCAAAACTATGGCTACACCTTC. Amino acids: CASSPDQNYGYTF.

The J gene is TRBJ2-7, the V gene TRBV5-1; no definite D call. The CDR3 extends over 14 amino acids. Looked up from germline, CDR1 is SGHRS and CDR2 is YFSETQ. Trimming shortened V by 4 bases and J by 7 bases, and 18 bases separated the two germline ends. CDR3: CASSPQDPTTEQYF. Here the CDR3 DNA reads TGCGCCAGCAGCCCCCAGGACCCCACTACGGAGCAGTACTTC.

This clone was found once. The rearrangement uses TRBV6-5 and TRBJ2-1; 8 bases map to TRBD1. V lost 6 bases and J lost 5; bases outside the gene matches: 3. There are 13 residues in the CDR3. Germline values: CDR1 MNHEY, CDR2 SVGAGI. This CDR3 is CASSPGQDNEQFF. CDR3 DNA: TGTGCCAGCAGCCCGGGACAGGACAATGAGCAGTTCTTC.

V is TRBV30 and J is TRBJ1-6, with D uncertain. Trimming pared 4 bases from V and 7 bases from J, leaving 11 bases between. Germline-derived CDR1 and CDR2 are GTSNPN and SVGIG (reference sequence). The CDR3 consists of 13 residues. The CDR3 reads CAWTPQRNSPLHF. In DNA, the CDR3 is TGTGCCTGGACCCCACAGAGGAATTCACCCCTCCACTTT.

This clone has a single count. The rearrangement links TRBV19 to TRBJ2-7; TRBD1 agrees at 8 bases. With V trimmed by 4 bases and J by 5 bases, 7 bases remained unmatched. CDR1 is LNHDA, CDR2 SQIVND, per germline (reference sequence). CDR3 length equals 14 residues. CDR3 protein: CASSTQGASHEQYF. CDR3 DNA: TGTGCCAGTAGTACCCAGGGGGCCAGTCACGAGCAGTACTTC. Full variable domain (missing parts from reference TRBV19 and TRBJ2-7): DGGITQSPKYLFRKEGQNVTLSCEQNLNHDAMYWYRQDPGQGLRLIYYSQIVNDFQKGDIAEGYSVSREKKESFPLTVTSAQKNPTAFYLCASSTQGASHEQYFGPGTRLTVT.

V and J are TRBV28 and TRBJ2-1; TRBD1 aligns across 11 bases. The CDR3 is made up of 16 amino acids. Germline V gene data show CDR1 as MDHEN and CDR2 as SYDVKM. After removal of 1 base from V and 4 bases from J, the junction contained 3 bases not matched to a gene. The CDR3 region is CASSLSRDRGYNEQFF. CDR3 nucleotide sequence: TGTGCCAGCAGTTTATCCCGGGACAGGGGGTACAATGAGCAGTTCTTC.

The J gene is TRBJ1-2, the V gene TRBV28; D is unresolved. The CDR3 covers 11 residues. Trimming removed 7 bases at V and 5 bases at J, with 8 bases between. Germline V gene sequence: CDR1 MDHEN, CDR2 SYDVKM. The chain's CDR3 is CASTDIYGYTF. In DNA, the CDR3 is TGTGCCAGCACCGACATATATGGCTACACCTTC.

This clone was found a few times. The chain employs TRBV5-6 and TRBJ1-2; 11 bases map to TRBD1. Germline V gene data show CDR1 as SGHDT and CDR2 as YYEEEE. This CDR3 comprises 14 residues. V lost 4 bases to trimming and J lost 3 bases; unmatched junction nucleotides: 2. This chain's CDR3 is CASSGQGADYGYTF. In DNA form, the CDR3 reads TGTGCCAGCAGCGGACAGGGGGCCGACTATGGCTACACCTTC.

The rearrangement links TRBV20-1 to TRBJ1-1; no reliable D call. V was trimmed by 3 bases and J by 3 bases, leaving 11 bases between them. The CDR3 contains 13 residues. CDR1 is DFQATT, CDR2 SNEGSKA, per germline (reference sequence). CDR3 residues: CSASRNLDTEAFF. In DNA form, the CDR3 reads TGCAGTGCTAGTCGGAACTTGGACACTGAAGCTTTCTTT.

The rearrangement joins TRBV19 to TRBJ1-1; D remains ambiguous. Trimming pared 5 bases from V and 0 bases from J, leaving 7 bases between. Germline CDR1 and CDR2: LNHDA and SQIVND (reference sequence). The CDR3 length is 13 residues. For the CDR3, the DNA is TGTGCCAGTAGTGTCACACTGAACACTGAAGCTTTCTTT. This translates into CASSVTLNTEAFF.

The V gene is TRBV7-2, the J gene TRBJ2-1, with 8 bases aligning to TRBD2. Trimming at V came to 5 bases and at J to 3 bases, leaving 3 bases not matched to a gene. This CDR3 is built from 14 residues. From germline, CDR1 is SGHTA and CDR2 FQGNSA. CDR3 bases: TGTGCCAGCAGCATACTAGCGGTCTACAATGAGCAGTTCTTC. Translated: CASSILAVYNEQFF.

The chain couples TRBV2 to TRBJ2-5; 7 bases line up with TRBD1. CDR1 is SNHLY, CDR2 FYNNEI, per germline. The CDR3 has 13 amino acids. After removal of 9 bases from V and 3 bases from J, the junction contained 7 bases not matched to a gene. The CDR3 spells CASTGQTKETQYF. CDR3 bases: TGTGCCAGTACGGGACAGACGAAAGAGACCCAGTACTTC. Using reference TRBV2 and TRBJ2-5 for the parts outside the CDR3, the full variable domain is EPEVTQTPSHQVTQMGQEVILRCVPISNHLYFYWYRQILGQKVEFLVSFYNNEISEKSEIFDDQFSVERPDGSNFTLKIRSTKLEDSAMYFCASTGQTKETQYFGPGTRLLVL.

The chain uses TRBV11-2 and TRBJ2-3; 7 positions agree with TRBD2. The CDR3 loop spans 14 amino acids. Per germline, CDR1 SGHAT and CDR2 FQNNGV. After removal of 1 base from V and 4 bases from J, the junction contained 2 bases not matched to a gene. CDR3 sequence: CASSLVGGADTQYF. In DNA, the CDR3 is TGTGCCAGCAGCTTAGTGGGGGGGGCAGATACGCAGTATTTT.